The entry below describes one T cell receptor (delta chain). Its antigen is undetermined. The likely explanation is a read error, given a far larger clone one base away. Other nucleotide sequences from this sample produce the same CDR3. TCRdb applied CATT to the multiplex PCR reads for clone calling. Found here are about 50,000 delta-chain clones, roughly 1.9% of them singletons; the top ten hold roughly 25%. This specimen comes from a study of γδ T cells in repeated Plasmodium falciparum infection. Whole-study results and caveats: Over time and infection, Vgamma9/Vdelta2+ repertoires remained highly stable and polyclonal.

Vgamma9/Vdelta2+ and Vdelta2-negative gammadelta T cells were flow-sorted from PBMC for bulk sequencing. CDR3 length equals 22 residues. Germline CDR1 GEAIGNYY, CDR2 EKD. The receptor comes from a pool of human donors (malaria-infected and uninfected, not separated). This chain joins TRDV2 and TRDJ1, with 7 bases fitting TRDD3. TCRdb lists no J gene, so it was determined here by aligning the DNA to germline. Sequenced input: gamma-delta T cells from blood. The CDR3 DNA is TGCGCCTGTGACACACAACGGCTCATGGAGGCACCGACTGGGGAAGGTACCGATAAACTCATCTTT. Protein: CACDTQRLMEAPTGEGTDKLIF.